The clone carrying this T cell receptor beta chain was seen just once. The data stem from a study of Ad26.COV2.S vaccination and SARS-CoV-2 variants. Produced via immunoSEQ multiplex PCR; TCRdb's table is partial and in-frame only. In the table there are 440,000 or so clones, around 91% of which are singletons. Treatment denoted: around 19 received Ad26.COV2.S at low or high dose, single or two shots; about 5 received placebo; per-sample allocation not given. Repertoires come from day 63 after the first vaccine or placebo injection. V was cut by 0 bases and J by 3 bases, with 9 bases left in between. The CDR3 is 15 amino acids. The germline gives CDR1 SEHNR, CDR2 FQNEAQ (reference sequence).

The clonotype was recovered from a person between 18 and 65 years old who received the Ad26.COV2.S COVID-19 vaccine or a placebo. The chain carries TRBV7-9 and TRBJ2-1; weak D call: TRBD2 (6 bases). The specimen comprised peripheral blood, sampled in a trial of Ad26.COV2.S vaccine versus placebo. This chain's CDR3 is CASSLAGGLYNEQFF. The DNA of the CDR3 is TGTGCCAGCAGCTTAGCGGGGGGACTCTACAATGAGCAGTTCTTC.